The 26 T cell receptor beta chains below all came from one sample that was sequenced in a study of blood T cell repertoires in COVID-19. Libraries were prepared by immunoSEQ multiplex PCR; TCRdb keeps only in-frame clonotypes and omits some of them. The sample has 200,000 to 250,000 clones, just under 85% seen once; the top ten hold about 1.3%. The sequencing sample was made of PBMCs or T cells enriched from blood (not recorded which). The receptor set was obtained from a woman aged 40 to 50 with acute COVID-19.

This chain uses TRBV29-1 with TRBJ1-1; 9 nucleotides match TRBD1. The J segment lost 3 bases and the V segment lost 7 bases, leaving 12 bases of the junction unmatched. The CDR3 sequence is 15 residues long. Germline assignment: CDR1 SQVTM and CDR2 ANQGSEA. Here the CDR3 reads CSGRTGVGLDTEAFF. The CDR3, as DNA: TGCAGCGGGCGGACAGGGGTTGGCCTAGACACTGAAGCTTTCTTT.

The DNA of the CDR3 is TGTGCCAGCAGCCAAGTTGGTGGGGCGAGTACAGCTTTCTTT. It translates to CASSQVGGASTAFF. The gene calls are TRBV3-1 (or the pseudogene TRBV3-2) and TRBJ1-1, with D maybe TRBD1 (5 bases). Per the germline V gene, CDR1 is LGHDT and CDR2 is YNNKEL (reference sequence). The CDR3 has 14 residues. V lost 1 base to trimming and J lost 10 bases, with 16 bases between them.

The chain is built from TRBV18 and TRBJ1-3, with a possible D match to TRBD1 (6 bases). The V gene lost 1 base and the J gene lost 4 bases, with 17 bases spanning the gap. Looked up from germline, CDR1 is KGHSH and CDR2 is LQKENI. This CDR3 has 17 residues. CDR3 nucleotide sequence: TGTGCCAGCTCACCACGGATGGGGGCGAACCCAGGAAACACCATATATTTT. It translates to CASSPRMGANPGNTIYF.

The chain combines TRBV5-1 with TRBJ2-3, with TRBD2 matching 8 bases. The CDR3 sequence is 18 residues long. The trim removed 0 bases at V and 2 bases at J, leaving 11 bases unmatched. The germline CDR1 and CDR2 sequences are SGHRS and YFSETQ. CDR3 protein: CASSLAWVAGGLTDTQYF. DNA of the CDR3: TGCGCCAGCAGCTTGGCCTGGGTGGCGGGGGGCCTCACAGATACGCAGTATTTT.

The table lists this clone with a count of one. The rearrangement links TRBV7-3 to TRBJ1-6, with D perhaps TRBD1 (6 bases). V was shortened by 6 bases and J by 7 bases, with 13 bases between the two germline ends. Germline CDR1 is SGHTA and CDR2 is FQGTGA. The CDR3 totals 14 residues. The CDR3 DNA follows: TGTGCCAGCAGTCAGGACAGATACAATTCACCCCTCCACTTT. It encodes CASSQDRYNSPLHF.

The rearrangement links TRBV28 to TRBJ1-5, with 7 bases aligning to TRBD1. CDR1 is MDHEN and CDR2 is SYDVKM in the germline V gene. This CDR3 spans 15 amino acids. V lost 6 bases, J lost 6 bases, and 11 bases stayed unmatched. The CDR3 is CASRTRGKGSQPQHF. CDR3 nucleotides: TGTGCCAGCAGAACCAGGGGGAAGGGGAGTCAGCCCCAGCATTTT.

The V call is TRBV30, the J call TRBJ2-7; D is possibly TRBD1 (6 bases). This CDR3 is built from 13 residues. The germline CDR1 and CDR2 sequences are GTSNPN and SVGIG (reference sequence). V lost 0 bases and J 3 bases, leaving 9 bases between the germline ends. CDR3 sequence reads: CAWSVRQVYEQYF. DNA of the CDR3: TGTGCCTGGAGTGTAAGACAGGTCTACGAGCAGTACTTC.

The chain is built from TRBV5-5 and TRBJ1-1, with a weak D call TRBD1 (6 bases). V shed 0 bases and J shed 0 bases, with 12 bases lying between them. Germline assignment: CDR1 SGHKS and CDR2 YYEKEE (reference sequence). The CDR3 runs 16 residues. The chain's CDR3 is CASSLGQGLMNTEAFF. In DNA, the CDR3 is TGTGCCAGCAGCTTGGGGCAGGGGCTTATGAACACTGAAGCTTTCTTT.

The chain is built from TRBV29-1 and TRBJ1-2; TRBD1 aligns across 7 bases. Germline V gene lookup returns CDR1 SQVTM and CDR2 ANQGSEA. V shed 6 bases, J shed 4 bases, and the junction held 14 bases outside the gene matches. CDR3 length: 15 amino acids. The CDR3 here is CSVTDRDLMAYGYTF. CDR3 DNA sequence: TGCAGCGTCACTGACAGGGATTTAATGGCCTATGGCTACACCTTC.

The CDR3 region has the DNA TGTGCCAGCAGTCTCAGCGGGGGGGCTACCGGGGAGCTGTTTTTT. Its protein is CASSLSGGATGELFF. The chain uses TRBV6-5 and TRBJ2-2; 10 bases line up with TRBD2. After removal of 5 bases from V and 5 bases from J, the junction contained 5 bases not matched to a gene. This CDR3 is built from 15 residues. Germline CDR1 reads MNHEY; CDR2 reads SVGAGI.

The rearrangement uses TRBV5-1 and TRBJ2-2; 7 positions agree with TRBD1. The CDR3 runs 18 residues. V shed 0 bases, J shed 0 bases, and the junction held 8 bases outside the gene matches. Germline assignment: CDR1 SGHRS and CDR2 YFSETQ. The CDR3 protein is CASSLGAGGSSNTGELFF. CDR3 nucleotides: TGCGCCAGCAGCTTGGGGGCAGGGGGATCTTCGAACACCGGGGAGCTGTTTTTT.

The V gene is TRBV19, the J gene TRBJ2-7; TRBD2 aligns across 13 bases. The V and J ends lost 3 bases and 2 bases, in that order; junction bases with no gene match: 1. This CDR3 has 15 amino acids. Germline lookup yields CDR1 LNHDA and CDR2 SQIVND (reference sequence). CDR3 protein: CASSMGLAGTYEQYF. The CDR3 DNA sequence: TGTGCCAGTAGTATGGGACTAGCGGGAACCTACGAGCAGTACTTC. Supplemented by reference TRBV19 and TRBJ2-7, the full variable domain reads DGGITQSPKYLFRKEGQNVTLSCEQNLNHDAMYWYRQDPGQGLRLIYYSQIVNDFQKGDIAEGYSVSREKKESFPLTVTSAQKNPTAFYLCASSMGLAGTYEQYFGPGTRLTVT.

In this sample, this clone turned up once. CDR3 sequence (DNA): TGTGCCAGCAGCCGTGGAGGACTAGCGGACTACAATGAGCAGTTCTTC. Protein sequence: CASSRGGLADYNEQFF. The chain has TRBV9 and TRBJ2-1, with 10 bases identical to TRBD2. The CDR3 is made up of 16 amino acids. The germline V gene has CDR1 SGDLS and CDR2 YYNGEE. After removal of 4 bases from V and 3 bases from J, the junction contained 7 bases not matched to a gene.

This rearrangement joins TRBV3-1 (or the pseudogene TRBV3-2) to TRBJ1-5, with 7 bases lining up with TRBD1. V lost 4 bases and J lost 10; bases outside the gene matches: 4. This CDR3 has 12 residues. CDR1 is LGHDT, CDR2 YNNKEL, per germline (reference sequence). CDR3 sequence reads: CASSLHRGPQHF. CDR3 DNA sequence: TGTGCCAGCAGCCTTCACAGGGGTCCCCAGCATTTT.

This clone was seen more than once but under ten times. In DNA form, the CDR3 reads TGTGCCTGGAGTGTGGCAGGGTACGAGCAGTACTTC. Its translation is CAWSVAGYEQYF. The V and J genes are TRBV30 and TRBJ2-7, with a tentative D call TRBD1 (5 bases). Trimming stripped 0 bases from V and 4 bases from J, with 7 bases between. Germline V gives CDR1 GTSNPN, CDR2 SVGIG (reference sequence). The CDR3 totals 12 residues.

There are a few counts of this clone. The chain couples TRBV6-6 to TRBJ2-3; 10 positions match TRBD2. Germline V gene sequence: CDR1 MNHNY, CDR2 SVGAGI (reference sequence). The V gene end was trimmed by 5 bases and the J gene end by 0 bases; junction bases not matched to a gene: 11. There are 18 residues in the CDR3. Here the CDR3 reads CASSLISGRSLSTDTQYF. The CDR3, as DNA: TGTGCCAGCAGTCTTATTAGCGGGAGGTCTCTTAGCACAGATACGCAGTATTTT.

V is TRBV2 and J is TRBJ1-5; D is undetermined. Germline V CDR1 and CDR2: SNHLY, FYNNEI. Trimming stripped 8 bases from V and 4 bases from J, with 18 bases between. The CDR3 is made up of 15 amino acids. This CDR3 reads CASSPRVGGNQPQHF. The CDR3 DNA follows: TGTGCCAGCTCACCCCGTGTCGGAGGGAATCAGCCCCAGCATTTT.

The rearrangement links TRBV7-6 to TRBJ2-2; D might be TRBD2 (6 bases). V gave up 6 bases and J gave up 5 bases, with 16 bases separating them. Germline loops: CDR1 SGHVS, CDR2 FNYEAQ. CDR3 size: 15 residues. Here the CDR3 reads CASRSPGLPTGELFF. As DNA, the CDR3 is TGTGCCAGCAGGTCACCGGGACTCCCGACCGGGGAGCTGTTTTTT.

This chain uses TRBV27 with TRBJ2-1; D possibly corresponds to TRBD1 (5 bases). The length of the CDR3 is 13 residues. Trimming left V 6 bases short and J 9 bases short, with 15 bases between. CDR1 is MNHEY, CDR2 SMNVEV, per germline (reference sequence). The CDR3 region is CASSPPGPVEQFF. Here the CDR3 DNA reads TGTGCCAGCAGCCCCCCAGGGCCCGTTGAGCAGTTCTTC.

The chain has TRBV28 and TRBJ2-5; 12 nucleotides match TRBD2. The germline CDR1 and CDR2 sequences are MDHEN and SYDVKM. The CDR3 totals 15 residues. V shed 7 bases, J shed 4 bases, and the junction held 7 bases outside the gene matches. Written as DNA, the CDR3 is TGTGCCAGCACCCCCCTAGCGGGAGGGCCAGAGACCCAGTACTTC. Protein sequence: CASTPLAGGPETQYF.

The chain joins TRBV27 to TRBJ2-1, with a tentative D call TRBD2 (5 bases). Per germline, CDR1 MNHEY and CDR2 SMNVEV (reference sequence). This CDR3 has 13 residues. Trimming removed 3 bases at V and 7 bases at J, with 10 bases between. CDR3 protein: CASSFGPGNEQFF. The CDR3 DNA reads as TGTGCCAGCAGTTTTGGGCCGGGGAATGAGCAGTTCTTC.

This clone has just one count. The V gene is TRBV25-1, the J gene TRBJ1-1, with D possibly TRBD1 on 6 matching bases. V dropped 11 bases and J dropped 1 base, with 14 bases sitting between them. Germline V gene data show CDR1 as MGHDK and CDR2 as SYGVNS. The CDR3 sequence is 13 residues long. In DNA form, the CDR3 reads TGTGCCGCGGAGGACAGTGAGAACACTGAAGCTTTCTTT. It codes for CAAEDSENTEAFF.

This sequence joins TRBV11-2 and TRBJ2-2, with D possibly matching TRBD2 (6 bases). This CDR3 is 15 amino acids long. V gave up 5 bases and J gave up 4 bases, with 14 bases separating them. Germline values: CDR1 SGHAT, CDR2 FQNNGV. CDR3 coding DNA: TGTGCCAGCAGCCCGGGAGATAGTATCACCGGGGAGCTGTTTTTT. Protein product: CASSPGDSITGELFF.

V usage is TRBV19 and J usage is TRBJ2-2; TRBD2 aligns across 11 bases. Germline CDR1 LNHDA, CDR2 SQIVND (reference sequence). CDR3 length equals 16 residues. The V and J ends lost 7 bases and 1 base, in that order; junction bases with no gene match: 5. CDR3 coding DNA: TGTGCCAGTACCCCGACTAGCGGGGTGAACACCGGGGAGCTGTTTTTT. This translates into CASTPTSGVNTGELFF.

The rearrangement joins TRBV2 to TRBJ2-5; 11 nucleotides agree with TRBD2. J lost 1 base, V lost 6 bases, and 7 bases had no gene match. CDR1 is SNHLY and CDR2 is FYNNEI in the germline V gene. The CDR3 sequence is 16 residues long. The CDR3 here is CASSRYGTSGQETQYF. The CDR3 DNA reads as TGTGCCAGCAGCAGGTACGGGACTAGCGGCCAAGAGACCCAGTACTTC.

This clone was seen a handful of times. The chain links TRBV5-5 to TRBJ1-4, with D possibly TRBD1 on 6 matching bases. The CDR3 runs to 14 residues. Germline V gene data show CDR1 as SGHKS and CDR2 as YYEKEE (reference sequence). Trimming stripped 0 bases from V and 8 bases from J, with 11 bases between. CDR3 in DNA: TGTGCCAGCAGCTTGGGACAGGATATCGAAAAACTGTTTTTT. Residues: CASSLGQDIEKLFF.